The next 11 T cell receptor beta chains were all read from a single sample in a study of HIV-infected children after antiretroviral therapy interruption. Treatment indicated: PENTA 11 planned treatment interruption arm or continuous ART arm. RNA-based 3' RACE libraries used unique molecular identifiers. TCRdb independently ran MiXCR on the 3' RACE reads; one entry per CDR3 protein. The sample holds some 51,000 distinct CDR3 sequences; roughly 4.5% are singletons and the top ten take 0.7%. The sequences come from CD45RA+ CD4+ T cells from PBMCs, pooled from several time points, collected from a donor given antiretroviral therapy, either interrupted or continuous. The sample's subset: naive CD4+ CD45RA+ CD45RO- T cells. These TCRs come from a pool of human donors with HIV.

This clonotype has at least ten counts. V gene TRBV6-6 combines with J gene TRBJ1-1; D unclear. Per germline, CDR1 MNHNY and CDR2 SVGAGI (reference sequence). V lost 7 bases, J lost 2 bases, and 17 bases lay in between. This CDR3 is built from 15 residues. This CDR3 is CASTPSLGVNTEAFF. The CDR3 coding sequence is TGTGCCAGCACCCCCTCCTTGGGAGTTAACACTGAAGCTTTCTTT.

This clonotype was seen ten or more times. DNA of the CDR3: TGTGCCAGCAGCCGGGGGATCACAGATACGCAGTATTTT. Its translation: CASSRGITDTQYF. This rearrangement joins TRBV12-3 or TRBV12-4 to TRBJ2-3; D is perhaps TRBD2 (6 bases). The CDR3 is 13 residues long. Trimming left V 6 bases short and J 2 bases short, with 9 bases between.

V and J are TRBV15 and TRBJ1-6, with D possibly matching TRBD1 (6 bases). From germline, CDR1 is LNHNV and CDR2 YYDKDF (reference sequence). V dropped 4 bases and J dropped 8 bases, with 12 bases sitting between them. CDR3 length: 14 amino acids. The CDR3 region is CATSTPGDHSPLHF. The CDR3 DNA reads TGTGCCACCAGCACCCCAGGGGACCATTCACCCCTCCACTTT.

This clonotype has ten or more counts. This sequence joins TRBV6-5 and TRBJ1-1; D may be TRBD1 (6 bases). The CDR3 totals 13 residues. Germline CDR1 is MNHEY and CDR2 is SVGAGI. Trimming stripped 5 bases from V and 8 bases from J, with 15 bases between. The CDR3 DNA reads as TGTGCCAGCAGTCCCGGGGGGGGCCGAGAAGCTTTCTTT. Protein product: CASSPGGGREAFF.

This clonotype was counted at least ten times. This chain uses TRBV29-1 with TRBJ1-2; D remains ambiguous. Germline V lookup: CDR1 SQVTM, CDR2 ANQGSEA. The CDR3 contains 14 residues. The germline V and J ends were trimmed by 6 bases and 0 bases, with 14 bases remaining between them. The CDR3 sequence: CSVRPPPANYGYTF. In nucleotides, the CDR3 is TGCAGCGTCCGCCCTCCCCCCGCTAACTATGGCTACACCTTC.

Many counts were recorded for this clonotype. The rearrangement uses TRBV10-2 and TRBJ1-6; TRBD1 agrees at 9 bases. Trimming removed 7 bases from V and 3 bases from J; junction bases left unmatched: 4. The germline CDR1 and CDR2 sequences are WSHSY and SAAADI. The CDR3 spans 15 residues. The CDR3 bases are TGCGCCAGCACCCTGACAGGGGGCTATAATTCACCCCTCCACTTT. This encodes CASTLTGGYNSPLHF.

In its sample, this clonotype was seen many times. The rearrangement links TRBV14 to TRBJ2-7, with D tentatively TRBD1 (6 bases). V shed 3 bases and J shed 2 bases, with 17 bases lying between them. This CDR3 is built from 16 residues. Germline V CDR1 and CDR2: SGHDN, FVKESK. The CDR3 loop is CASSHLPGAGPYEQYF. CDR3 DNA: TGTGCCAGCAGCCACCTACCAGGGGCAGGGCCCTACGAGCAGTACTTC.

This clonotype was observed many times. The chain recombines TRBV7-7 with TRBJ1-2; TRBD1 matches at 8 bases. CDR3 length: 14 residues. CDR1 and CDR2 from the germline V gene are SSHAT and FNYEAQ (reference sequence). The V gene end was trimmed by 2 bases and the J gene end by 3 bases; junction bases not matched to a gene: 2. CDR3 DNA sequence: TGTGCCAGCAGCTTACGACAGGGGTACTATGGCTACACCTTC. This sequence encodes CASSLRQGYYGYTF.

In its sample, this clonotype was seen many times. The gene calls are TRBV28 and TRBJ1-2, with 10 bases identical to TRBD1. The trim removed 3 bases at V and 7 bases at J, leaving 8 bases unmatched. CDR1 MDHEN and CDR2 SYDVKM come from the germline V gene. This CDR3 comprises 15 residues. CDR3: CASSFFGTGDPGYTF. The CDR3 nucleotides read TGTGCCAGCAGTTTCTTCGGGACAGGGGACCCTGGCTACACCTTC.

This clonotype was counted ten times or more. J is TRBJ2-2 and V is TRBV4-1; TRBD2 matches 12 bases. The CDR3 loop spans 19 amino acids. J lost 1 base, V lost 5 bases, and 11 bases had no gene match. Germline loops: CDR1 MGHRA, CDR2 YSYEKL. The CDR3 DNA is TGCGCCAGCAGCGCCTTCCCACTAGCGGGGGGCCAGAACACCGGGGAGCTGTTTTTT. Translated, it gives CASSAFPLAGGQNTGELFF.

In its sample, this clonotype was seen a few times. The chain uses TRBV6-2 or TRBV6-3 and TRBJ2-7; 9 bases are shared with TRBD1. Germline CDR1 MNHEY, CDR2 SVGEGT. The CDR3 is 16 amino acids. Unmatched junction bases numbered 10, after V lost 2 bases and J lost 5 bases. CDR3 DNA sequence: TGTGCCAGCAGTTACCCCCTCGGGACAGGGCGACACGAGCAGTACTTC. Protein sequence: CASSYPLGTGRHEQYF.